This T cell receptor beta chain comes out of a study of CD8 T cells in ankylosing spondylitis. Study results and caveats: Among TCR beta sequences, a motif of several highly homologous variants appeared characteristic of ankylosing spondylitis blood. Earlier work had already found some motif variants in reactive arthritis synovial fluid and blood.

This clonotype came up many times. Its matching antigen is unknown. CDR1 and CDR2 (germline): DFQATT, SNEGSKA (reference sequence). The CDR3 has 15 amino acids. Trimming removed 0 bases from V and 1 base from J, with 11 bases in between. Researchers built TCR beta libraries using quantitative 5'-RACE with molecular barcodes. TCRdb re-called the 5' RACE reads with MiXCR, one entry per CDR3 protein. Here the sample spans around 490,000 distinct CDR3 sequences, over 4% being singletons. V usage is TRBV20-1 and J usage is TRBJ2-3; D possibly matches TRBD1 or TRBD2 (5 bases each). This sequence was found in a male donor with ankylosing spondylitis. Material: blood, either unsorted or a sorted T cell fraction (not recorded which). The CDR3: CSARDRGVRTDTQYF. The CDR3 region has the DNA TGCAGTGCTAGAGATAGAGGGGTCCGCACAGATACGCAGTATTTT.